The 25 T cell receptor beta chains below all came from one sample that was sequenced in a study of shared clonotypes between healthy human individuals (TCRdb year 2020). Libraries were built with the immunoSEQ multiplex PCR assay. TCRdb holds this immuneACCESS table with in-frame rearrangements only. Some clones are missing; in checked studies, unresolved V genes explain under half, and the rest has no known cause. The sample table contains about 1.4 million clones; only one count was recorded for approximately 96% of them. 1.2% of the sample lies in the top ten. The sequenced material came from naive CD4+ T cells sorted from blood. This sample's cell subset or site label indicates: CD45RA+ positively selected. The source of these receptors is a man younger than 40 in good health.

This clone was recorded once. The gene calls are TRBV28 and TRBJ1-1; D unclear. Trimming took off 6 bases at V and 9 bases at J, with 14 bases between the two ends. Germline V gene data show CDR1 as MDHEN and CDR2 as SYDVKM. The CDR3 extends over 12 amino acids. In DNA form, the CDR3 reads TGTGCCAGCAGCACCAACCCCTTTAAAGCTTTCTTT. Its translation: CASSTNPFKAFF.

The rearrangement links TRBV6-6 to TRBJ1-2; no clear D gene. Trimming removed 8 bases from V and 1 base from J, with 14 bases in between. This CDR3 has 14 amino acids. The germline gives CDR1 MNHNY, CDR2 SVGAGI (reference sequence). The CDR3 bases are TGTGCCAGCGGGATCGCCAACCATAACTATGGCTACACCTTC. Its protein is CASGIANHNYGYTF.

Notes on this clone: Other nucleotide sequences in the sample specify the same CDR3. The rearrangement links TRBV20-1 to TRBJ2-5; D gene ambiguous. V dropped 3 bases and J dropped 4 bases, with 3 bases sitting between them. Looked up from germline, CDR1 is DFQATT and CDR2 is SNEGSKA (reference sequence). The CDR3 has 10 amino acids. Here the CDR3 reads CSASTETQYF. The CDR3 DNA is TGCAGTGCTAGTACAGAGACCCAGTACTTC.

The chain links TRBV7-3 to TRBJ2-2, with D tentatively TRBD2 (5 bases). The CDR3 loop spans 16 amino acids. Germline V gene sequence: CDR1 SGHTA, CDR2 FQGTGA. The ends were cut back, 5 bases at V and 4 bases at J, with 17 bases in the middle. CDR3 bases: TGTGCCAGCAGCAACGACGGTAGTGAGGGCACCGGGGAGCTGTTTTTT. Protein sequence: CASSNDGSEGTGELFF.

The chain employs TRBV6-4 and TRBJ1-1; maybe TRBD1 (5 bases). CDR1 and CDR2 from the germline V gene are MRHNA and SNTAGT. This CDR3 comprises 13 residues. The V and J ends lost 6 bases and 2 bases respectively, with 10 bases between them. CDR3 bases: TGTGCCAGCAGCCGACAGCGTAACACTGAAGCTTTCTTT. Translation: CASSRQRNTEAFF.

The rearrangement joins TRBV18 to TRBJ2-7; D is tentatively TRBD1 or TRBD2 (5 bases each). The germline gives CDR1 KGHSH, CDR2 LQKENI. V gave up 4 bases and J gave up 0 bases, with 13 bases separating them. The CDR3 contains 15 residues. The CDR3 reads CASSLMRGDSYEQYF. The CDR3 DNA is TGTGCCAGCTCACTAATGAGGGGCGACTCCTACGAGCAGTACTTC.

V gene TRBV5-1 combines with J gene TRBJ2-6, with 8 bases that match TRBD1. This CDR3 spans 19 amino acids. V was clipped by 4 bases and J by 0 bases; unmatched bases: 12. Germline V gene data show CDR1 as SGHRS and CDR2 as YFSETQ. The CDR3 loop is CASSQQPGTGYSGANVLTF. The CDR3 DNA is TGCGCCAGCAGCCAACAACCTGGGACAGGATACTCTGGGGCCAACGTCCTGACTTTC. The complete variable domain, with remaining parts taken from reference TRBV5-1 and TRBJ2-6, reads KAGVTQTPRYLIKTRGQQVTLSCSPISGHRSVSWYQQTPGQGLQFLFEYFSETQRNKGNFPGRFSGRQFSNSRSEMNVSTLELGDSALYLCASSQQPGTGYSGANVLTFGAGSRLTVL.

The rearrangement links TRBV30 to TRBJ1-4, with TRBD1 matching over 7 bases. Germline V gene sequence: CDR1 GTSNPN, CDR2 SVGIG (reference sequence). The J segment lost 8 bases and the V segment lost 5 bases, leaving 11 bases of the junction unmatched. The CDR3 is 14 amino acids. The CDR3, as DNA: TGTGCCTGGTCAGATTCCGGGACAGTGGAAAAACTGTTTTTT. Its protein product is CAWSDSGTVEKLFF.

This chain connects TRBV5-6 to TRBJ2-2; D is unresolved. Germline CDR1 SGHDT, CDR2 YYEEEE. The CDR3 runs to 14 residues. The V gene lost 0 bases and the J gene lost 9 bases, with 12 bases spanning the gap. In nucleotides, the CDR3 is TGTGCCAGCAGCTTGGGGGCCCCAAACCGGGAGCTGTTTTTT. It specifies CASSLGAPNRELFF.

The chain has TRBV5-6 and TRBJ2-2; 11 positions agree with TRBD2. With V trimmed by 4 bases and J by 3 bases, 11 bases remained unmatched. Germline V lookup: CDR1 SGHDT, CDR2 YYEEEE. CDR3 length: 18 residues. The CDR3 loop reads CASSPLAGGPGDTGELFF. CDR3 sequence (DNA): TGTGCCAGCAGCCCCTTAGCGGGAGGGCCGGGGGACACCGGGGAGCTGTTTTTT.

V gene TRBV29-1 combines with J gene TRBJ2-1, with 11 bases matching TRBD2. This CDR3 has 14 amino acids. V lost 4 bases, J lost 4 bases, and 3 bases stayed unmatched. Germline lookup yields CDR1 SQVTM and CDR2 ANQGSEA. The CDR3 region has the DNA TGCAGCGTTGCACTAGCGGGAGTATACAATGAGCAGTTCTTC. It translates to CSVALAGVYNEQFF.

This chain joins TRBV11-2 and TRBJ1-2; possibly TRBD1 for D (5 bases). This CDR3 is 15 amino acids long. The germline CDR1 and CDR2 sequences are SGHAT and FQNNGV. Trimming cost V 3 bases and J 2 bases, with 13 bases left between them. This CDR3 reads CASSFPDQGNYGYTF. In DNA form, the CDR3 reads TGTGCCAGCAGCTTTCCGGACCAGGGAAACTATGGCTACACCTTC.

The chain uses TRBV10-1 and TRBJ1-1; the D is unclear. This CDR3 has 14 residues. Trimming pared 4 bases from V and 7 bases from J, leaving 16 bases between. Germline V gene sequence: CDR1 WNHNN, CDR2 SYGVQD (reference sequence). The CDR3 sequence is CASSALTSRGEAFF. The CDR3 bases are TGCGCCAGCAGTGCCCTGACATCTCGGGGTGAAGCTTTCTTT.

This clone has just one count. The chain combines TRBV5-1 with TRBJ2-2; D might be TRBD2 (6 bases). The CDR3 runs to 17 residues. The germline CDR1 and CDR2 sequences are SGHRS and YFSETQ. The V end lost 0 bases, the J end lost 0 bases, and 12 bases lay between the germline ends. CDR3 in amino acids: CASSLVAVATNTGELFF. Here the CDR3 DNA reads TGCGCCAGCAGCTTGGTAGCGGTAGCAACGAACACCGGGGAGCTGTTTTTT.

The CDR3 loop reads CASSPQTVRYENTEAFF. The CDR3 coding sequence is TGTGCCAGCAGTCCCCAGACAGTACGTTATGAGAACACTGAAGCTTTCTTT. J is TRBJ1-1 and V is TRBV28; the D gene is possibly TRBD1 (5 bases). Germline CDR1 and CDR2: MDHEN and SYDVKM. This CDR3 is 17 amino acids long. Deletions cut 5 bases from V and 1 base from J, with 20 bases between.

Only one count was recorded for this clone. This CDR3 reads CASSFQIGYEQYF. The CDR3 DNA reads as TGTGCCAGCAGCTTCCAGATAGGCTACGAGCAGTACTTC. The genes are TRBV7-2 and TRBJ2-7; D unclear. Trimming cost V 3 bases and J 3 bases, with 9 bases left between them. CDR1 is SGHTA and CDR2 is FQGNSA in the germline V gene. This CDR3 is built from 13 residues. The full variable domain, completed using reference TRBV7-2 and TRBJ2-7, is GAGVSQSPSNKVTEKGKDVELRCDPISGHTALYWYRQSLGQGLEFLIYFQGNSAPDKSGLPSDRFSAERTGGSVSTLTIQRTQQEDSAVYLCASSFQIGYEQYFGPGTRLTVT.

The chain is built from TRBV7-7 and TRBJ2-7, with TRBD1 matching 7 bases. The V gene end was trimmed by 4 bases and the J gene end by 4 bases; junction bases not matched to a gene: 4. The CDR3 runs 13 residues. Germline values: CDR1 SSHAT, CDR2 FNYEAQ (reference sequence). The CDR3 here is CASSSEQGYEQYF. The CDR3 nucleotides are TGTGCCAGCAGCTCCGAACAGGGGTACGAGCAGTACTTC.

This sequence joins TRBV7-6 and TRBJ2-1; D gene ambiguous. Germline values: CDR1 SGHVS, CDR2 FNYEAQ. Trimming removed 4 bases from V and 7 bases from J, with 11 bases in between. The CDR3 totals 13 residues. In DNA form, the CDR3 reads TGTGCCAGCAGCTCCCGAAGTGGAAATGAGCAGTTCTTC. Protein: CASSSRSGNEQFF. Full variable domain (remainder filled in from reference TRBV7-6 and TRBJ2-1): GAGVSQSPRYKVTKRGQDVALRCDPISGHVSLYWYRQALGQGPEFLTYFNYEAQQDKSGLPNDRFSAERPEGSISTLTIQRTEQRDSAMYRCASSSRSGNEQFFGPGTRLTVL.

The rearrangement joins TRBV14 to TRBJ2-2, with D perhaps TRBD2 (5 bases). Germline values: CDR1 SGHDN, CDR2 FVKESK. CDR3 size: 15 residues. V lost 4 bases and J lost 1, with 10 bases in between. CDR3 amino acids: CASSRRGGNTGELFF. Written as DNA, the CDR3 is TGTGCCAGCAGCCGACGAGGAGGGAACACCGGGGAGCTGTTTTTT.

The rearrangement joins TRBV11-2 to TRBJ1-2; 9 bases are shared with TRBD1. With V trimmed by 2 bases and J by 4 bases, 5 bases remained unmatched. Germline V lookup: CDR1 SGHAT, CDR2 FQNNGV. The CDR3 is 15 residues long. CDR3 bases: TGTGCCAGCAGCTTAAGTGACAGGGGGATCTATGGCTACACCTTC. Amino acids: CASSLSDRGIYGYTF.

This clone has more than one count but fewer than ten. V is TRBV7-3 and J is TRBJ1-2; the match to TRBD1 covers 7 bases. This CDR3 region has 13 residues. CDR1 and CDR2 (germline): SGHTA, FQGTGA. The ends lost 3 bases at V and 8 bases at J; junction bases unmatched: 6. CDR3 sequence (DNA): TGTGCCAGCAGCTTTACAGGGGCAGGCGGCTACACCTTC. As protein: CASSFTGAGGYTF.

This clone was seen only once. J is TRBJ1-1 and V is TRBV29-1; 9 nucleotides align to TRBD1. The V and J ends lost 7 bases and 6 bases, in that order; junction bases with no gene match: 6. This CDR3 has 12 residues. Germline lookup yields CDR1 SQVTM and CDR2 ANQGSEA. CDR3 residues: CSGGDRASEAFF. In DNA, the CDR3 is TGCAGCGGCGGGGACAGGGCTTCTGAAGCTTTCTTT.

This sequence joins TRBV19 and TRBJ1-1, with D tentatively TRBD1 (5 bases). V was clipped by 5 bases and J by 1 base, with 11 bases between them. This CDR3 has 14 amino acids. Germline values: CDR1 LNHDA, CDR2 SQIVND (reference sequence). CDR3 sequence (DNA): TGTGCCAGTAGTCCCAGACAGCAGAACACTGAAGCTTTCTTT. Translating gives CASSPRQQNTEAFF.

Note on this clone: Other DNA sequences in the sample encode the same CDR3. The rearrangement uses TRBV5-4 and TRBJ2-1; D gene unclear. Germline V gives CDR1 SGHNT, CDR2 YYREEE (reference sequence). The CDR3 contains 15 residues. Trimming pared 0 bases from V and 0 bases from J, leaving 7 bases between. The CDR3 loop reads CASSLAGSSYNEQFF. The CDR3 DNA sequence: TGTGCCAGCAGCTTGGCCGGCAGCTCCTACAATGAGCAGTTCTTC.

This chain joins TRBV19 and TRBJ1-2; D is perhaps TRBD1 (6 bases). CDR1 LNHDA and CDR2 SQIVND come from the germline V gene (reference sequence). The CDR3 is 12 amino acids. The V and J ends lost 4 bases and 8 bases respectively, with 11 bases between them. CDR3 bases: TGTGCCAGTAGTACAAGCAGGGGAGGCTACACCTTC. This gives the protein CASSTSRGGYTF. Based on the CDR3 plus reference TRBV19 and TRBJ1-2, the full variable domain is DGGITQSPKYLFRKEGQNVTLSCEQNLNHDAMYWYRQDPGQGLRLIYYSQIVNDFQKGDIAEGYSVSREKKESFPLTVTSAQKNPTAFYLCASSTSRGGYTFGSGTRLTVV.